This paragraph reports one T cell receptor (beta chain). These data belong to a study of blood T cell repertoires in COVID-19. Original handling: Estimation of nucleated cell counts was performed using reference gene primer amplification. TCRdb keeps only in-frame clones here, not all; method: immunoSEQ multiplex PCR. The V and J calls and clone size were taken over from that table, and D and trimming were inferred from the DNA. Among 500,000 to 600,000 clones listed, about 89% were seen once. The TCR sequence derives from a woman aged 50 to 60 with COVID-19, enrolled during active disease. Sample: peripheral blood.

CDR3 sequence reads: CASSSGTSGLNEQFF. The CDR3 bases are TGCGCCAGCAGCTCCGGGACTAGCGGACTCAATGAGCAGTTCTTC. J is TRBJ2-1 and V is TRBV5-1; TRBD2 matches at 11 bases. V shed 3 bases and J 6 bases; nucleotides not matched to a gene: 5. Per the germline V gene, CDR1 is SGHRS and CDR2 is YFSETQ. CDR3 size: 15 residues.